These 29 T cell receptor beta chains share one sample of origin, sequenced in a study of blood T cell repertoires in COVID-19. The table came from immunoSEQ multiplex PCR; TCRdb's copy has only in-frame clones and leaves some out. The table has roughly 30,000 clones, around nine tenths seen once. Material: peripheral blood. Every receptor here comes from a human donor in a cohort sampled during active COVID-19.

V and J are TRBV4-1 and TRBJ1-5; D is unclear. Per germline, CDR1 MGHRA and CDR2 YSYEKL. The CDR3 is 16 amino acids. The ends were cut back, 0 bases at V and 3 bases at J, with 12 bases in the middle. The CDR3 is CASSQDETGYNQPQHF. Written as DNA, the CDR3 is TGCGCCAGCAGCCAAGATGAGACGGGATACAATCAGCCCCAGCATTTT.

This clone was seen only once. The rearrangement joins TRBV5-1 to TRBJ2-5; 8 bases map to TRBD1. Germline V CDR1 and CDR2: SGHRS, YFSETQ. The CDR3 spans 16 residues. The V gene end was trimmed by 4 bases and the J gene end by 5 bases; junction bases not matched to a gene: 13. In DNA, the CDR3 is TGCGCCAGCAGCACCCCCGCCACAGGGGGTTTTGAGACCCAGTACTTC. As protein: CASSTPATGGFETQYF. Drawing the rest from reference TRBV5-1 and TRBJ2-5, the complete variable domain is KAGVTQTPRYLIKTRGQQVTLSCSPISGHRSVSWYQQTPGQGLQFLFEYFSETQRNKGNFPGRFSGRQFSNSRSEMNVSTLELGDSALYLCASSTPATGGFETQYFGPGTRLLVL.

The chain has TRBV5-4 and TRBJ1-1, with TRBD1 identical over 7 bases. Trimming at V came to 4 bases and at J to 1 base, leaving 10 bases not matched to a gene. The germline CDR1 and CDR2 sequences are SGHNT and YYREEE (reference sequence). This CDR3 is 16 amino acids long. The CDR3 loop reads CASSMGTDMTNTEAFF. DNA of the CDR3: TGTGCCAGCAGCATGGGGACAGACATGACGAACACTGAAGCTTTCTTT. Based on the CDR3 plus reference TRBV5-4 and TRBJ1-1, the full variable domain is ETGVTQSPTHLIKTRGQQVTLRCSSQSGHNTVSWYQQALGQGPQFIFQYYREEENGRGNFPPRFSGLQFPNYSSELNVNALELDDSALYLCASSMGTDMTNTEAFFGQGTRLTVV.

The rearrangement joins TRBV11-2 to TRBJ2-2, with 7 bases that match TRBD1. V dropped 5 bases and J dropped 5; count of bases not matched to a gene: 8. Germline CDR1 is SGHAT and CDR2 is FQNNGV. The CDR3 spans 15 residues. CDR3 region: CASSQGTVRTGELFF. CDR3 sequence (DNA): TGTGCCAGCAGCCAGGGGACAGTGAGGACCGGGGAGCTGTTTTTT.

The chain joins TRBV9 to TRBJ2-7; perhaps TRBD1 as D (7 bases). CDR1 and CDR2 from the germline V gene are SGDLS and YYNGEE. V lost 0 bases and J 5 bases, leaving 24 bases between the germline ends. The CDR3 is 18 amino acids. The CDR3 sequence is CASSVAAGFGRGNDEQYF. The CDR3 coding sequence is TGTGCCAGCAGCGTAGCCGCGGGATTTGGCAGGGGGAACGACGAGCAGTACTTC.

The chain recombines TRBV19 with TRBJ1-4; D uncertain. This CDR3 has 17 residues. Germline V gene sequence: CDR1 LNHDA, CDR2 SQIVND (reference sequence). V dropped 2 bases and J dropped 8 bases, with 21 bases sitting between them. The CDR3 DNA is TGTGCCAGTAGTATACTTCCTCCCCGGAACGGAGTCGAAAAACTGTTTTTT. Its translation: CASSILPPRNGVEKLFF. Supplemented by reference TRBV19 and TRBJ1-4, the full variable domain reads DGGITQSPKYLFRKEGQNVTLSCEQNLNHDAMYWYRQDPGQGLRLIYYSQIVNDFQKGDIAEGYSVSREKKESFPLTVTSAQKNPTAFYLCASSILPPRNGVEKLFFGSGTQLSVL.

The chain uses TRBV5-8 and TRBJ2-4; D perhaps matches TRBD1 (6 bases). Germline V gene sequence: CDR1 SGHTS, CDR2 YDEGEE. Trimming stripped 1 base from V and 5 bases from J, with 10 bases between. CDR3 length: 14 residues. The DNA of the CDR3 is TGTGCCAGCAGCTTGTTTGCAGGGGAAAACATTCAGTACTTC. Translating it yields CASSLFAGENIQYF. The full variable domain, rest sourced from reference TRBV5-8 and TRBJ2-4, is EAGVTQSPTHLIKTRGQQATLRCSPISGHTSVYWYQQALGLGLQFLLWYDEGEERNRGNFPPRFSGRQFPNYSSELNVNALELEDSALYLCASSLFAGENIQYFGAGTRLSVL.

This chain connects TRBV6-6 to TRBJ1-5; D may be TRBD1 (6 bases). V lost 5 bases and J 5 bases, leaving 10 bases between the germline ends. From germline, CDR1 is MNHNY and CDR2 SVGAGI (reference sequence). The CDR3 covers 13 residues. The CDR3 here is CASSRAGDQPQHF. The CDR3 DNA sequence: TGTGCCAGCAGTAGGGCAGGGGATCAGCCCCAGCATTTT.

The rearrangement uses TRBV19 and TRBJ2-4, with 7 bases aligning to TRBD1. This CDR3 region has 16 residues. V was clipped by 3 bases and J by 8 bases; unmatched bases: 13. From germline, CDR1 is LNHDA and CDR2 SQIVND (reference sequence). CDR3 in amino acids: CASSIYPQGSMDIQYF. CDR3 nucleotide sequence: TGTGCCAGTAGTATTTACCCACAGGGGTCAATGGACATTCAGTACTTC. Full variable domain (missing parts from reference TRBV19 and TRBJ2-4): DGGITQSPKYLFRKEGQNVTLSCEQNLNHDAMYWYRQDPGQGLRLIYYSQIVNDFQKGDIAEGYSVSREKKESFPLTVTSAQKNPTAFYLCASSIYPQGSMDIQYFGAGTRLSVL.

The gene calls are TRBV5-1 and TRBJ2-2; 8 bases map to TRBD1. With V trimmed by 0 bases and J by 0 bases, 1 base remained unmatched. The CDR3 runs 16 residues. Germline values: CDR1 SGHRS, CDR2 YFSETQ. The CDR3 spells CASSLEGQANTGELFF. CDR3 in DNA: TGCGCCAGCAGCTTGGAGGGACAGGCGAACACCGGGGAGCTGTTTTTT.

DNA of the CDR3: TGTGCCAGCAGTCCCAGGGTGGACGGTGAAGCTTTCTTT. Translation gives CASSPRVDGEAFF. This chain joins TRBV6-5 and TRBJ1-1, with a possible D match to TRBD1 (5 bases). V was cut by 5 bases and J by 7 bases, with 14 bases left in between. This CDR3 comprises 13 residues. Germline V gives CDR1 MNHEY, CDR2 SVGAGI.

CDR3 region: CATSRDQMTYEQYF. As DNA, the CDR3 is TGTGCCACCAGCAGAGATCAGATGACCTACGAGCAGTACTTC. This chain connects TRBV15 to TRBJ2-7; D not resolved. V was cut by 0 bases and J by 2 bases, with 8 bases left in between. Germline V gene data show CDR1 as LNHNV and CDR2 as YYDKDF (reference sequence). The CDR3 contains 14 residues.

This sequence joins TRBV20-1 and TRBJ2-1; TRBD2 matches 12 bases. The CDR3 length is 16 residues. Germline CDR1 is DFQATT and CDR2 is SNEGSKA (reference sequence). Unmatched junction bases numbered 3, after V lost 3 bases and J lost 0 bases. This CDR3 is CSASTSGRSSYNEQFF. CDR3 sequence (DNA): TGCAGTGCTAGTACTAGCGGGAGGAGCTCCTACAATGAGCAGTTCTTC.

This clone was recorded only once. V usage is TRBV27 and J usage is TRBJ2-3; the match to TRBD2 covers 10 bases. The CDR3 covers 17 residues. V was pared by 7 bases and J by 8 bases, with 18 bases of the junction left unmatched. CDR1 MNHEY and CDR2 SMNVEV come from the germline V gene (reference sequence). The DNA for the CDR3 is TGTGCCAGCACCGATACCGGGACTAGCGCGTTGTGGGGTACGCAGTATTTT. Encoded protein: CASTDTGTSALWGTQYF.

This chain connects TRBV6-5 to TRBJ2-1; 7 bases are shared with TRBD2. Germline V gene data show CDR1 as MNHEY and CDR2 as SVGAGI. V was pared by 2 bases and J by 6 bases, with 7 bases of the junction left unmatched. There are 15 residues in the CDR3. The CDR3 region has the DNA TGTGCCAGCAGTTACGCGGGAGACATATCCAATGAGCAGTTCTTC. This sequence encodes CASSYAGDISNEQFF.

J is TRBJ2-2 and V is TRBV7-6, with 7 bases aligning to TRBD2. V shed 4 bases and J 4 bases; nucleotides not matched to a gene: 9. Germline V gives CDR1 SGHVS, CDR2 FNYEAQ. This CDR3 comprises 16 residues. This CDR3 reads CASSSTGTTITGELFF. The CDR3, as DNA: TGTGCCAGCAGCTCGACCGGGACTACCATCACCGGGGAGCTGTTTTTT.

The CDR3 bases are TGCGCCAGCTTAGGGGGGGCCAATGAGCAGTTCTTC. It is translated as CASLGGANEQFF. The chain joins TRBV10-2 to TRBJ2-1; D might be TRBD2 (7 bases). The ends were cut back, 8 bases at V and 6 bases at J, with 11 bases in the middle. The CDR3 is 12 amino acids. Germline-derived CDR1 and CDR2 are WSHSY and SAAADI.

The chain joins TRBV19 to TRBJ2-1; 7 bases match TRBD2. This CDR3 is 16 amino acids long. In germline, CDR1 is LNHDA, CDR2 SQIVND (reference sequence). J was trimmed by 0 bases and V by 3 bases; bases with no gene match: 5. CDR3 protein: CASSMGGGSSYNEQFF. CDR3 nucleotides: TGTGCCAGTAGTATGGGTGGCGGGAGCTCCTACAATGAGCAGTTCTTC.

Here the CDR3 reads CASRLSSSTYENTGELFF. CDR3 DNA sequence: TGTGCCAGCAGACTCTCCTCTTCCACCTATGAGAACACCGGGGAGCTGTTTTTT. The V and J genes are TRBV28 and TRBJ2-2, with D unresolved. The V gene lost 6 bases and the J gene lost 1 base, with 21 bases spanning the gap. Germline CDR1 MDHEN, CDR2 SYDVKM. The CDR3 has 18 amino acids.

The chain recombines TRBV6-6 with TRBJ1-1, with TRBD1 identical over 7 bases. CDR3 length: 13 residues. CDR1 is MNHNY, CDR2 SVGAGI, per germline (reference sequence). V dropped 5 bases and J dropped 4; count of bases not matched to a gene: 4. CDR3 amino acids: CASSADRATEAFF. In DNA form, the CDR3 reads TGTGCCAGCAGTGCCGACAGGGCCACTGAAGCTTTCTTT.

This chain links TRBV6-5 with TRBJ2-7, with 10 bases aligning to TRBD1. CDR1 and CDR2 (germline): MNHEY, SVGAGI. The CDR3 is 14 amino acids. Losses at the gene ends were 7 bases for V and 4 bases for J; bases not matched to a gene: 7. This CDR3 reads CASIRDRGPYEQYF. CDR3 nucleotide sequence: TGTGCCAGCATTAGGGACAGGGGACCTTACGAGCAGTACTTC.

This rearrangement joins TRBV28 to TRBJ2-7, with D perhaps matching TRBD1 (8 bases). The CDR3 totals 15 residues. V lost 5 bases and J 5 bases, leaving 19 bases between the germline ends. The V gene's germline CDR1 is MDHEN and CDR2 SYDVKM. The CDR3 spells CASSLPTGGGNEQYF. The CDR3 region has the DNA TGTGCCAGCAGTCTCCCTACAGGGGGAGGGAACGAGCAGTACTTC.

The rearrangement links TRBV4-1 to TRBJ2-7; possible D gene TRBD1, 6 bases. V gave up 1 base and J gave up 6 bases, with 16 bases separating them. From germline, CDR1 is MGHRA and CDR2 YSYEKL. This CDR3 contains 15 residues. In nucleotides, the CDR3 is TGCGCCAGCAGCCAAGTAGCGACAGGCTCGCGCGAGCAGTACTTC. Translated: CASSQVATGSREQYF.

CDR3 loop: CASSLAPNSNQPQHF. The DNA for the CDR3 is TGTGCCAGCAGCTTGGCCCCAAATAGCAATCAGCCCCAGCATTTT. This rearrangement joins TRBV5-8 to TRBJ1-5; D unresolved. Germline CDR1 and CDR2: SGHTS and YDEGEE. The CDR3 extends over 15 amino acids. V was trimmed by 0 bases and J by 0 bases, leaving 7 bases between them.

This chain joins TRBV16 and TRBJ2-2, with a possible D match to TRBD1 (6 bases). Trimming took off 0 bases at V and 0 bases at J, with 8 bases between the two ends. CDR3 size: 16 residues. The V gene's germline CDR1 is KGHSY and CDR2 FQNENV. The CDR3 spells CASSQSRTANTGELFF. In DNA form, the CDR3 reads TGTGCCAGCAGCCAATCTAGGACAGCGAACACCGGGGAGCTGTTTTTT. Filled out from reference TRBV16 and TRBJ2-2, the complete variable domain reads GEEVAQTPKHLVRGEGQKAKLYCAPIKGHSYVFWYQQVLKNEFKFLISFQNENVFDETGMPKERFSAKCLPNSPCSLEIQATKLEDSAVYFCASSQSRTANTGELFFGEGSRLTVL.

This clone was detected a few times. The V call is TRBV4-3, the J call TRBJ2-7, with D possibly being TRBD1 (5 bases). This CDR3 has 16 amino acids. The germline gives CDR1 LGHNA, CDR2 YSLEER. V lost 0 bases and J lost 1, with 13 bases in between. This CDR3 reads CASSQDFRQPSYEQYF. The CDR3 bases are TGCGCCAGCAGCCAAGATTTCCGACAGCCATCCTACGAGCAGTACTTC.

The rearrangement joins TRBV2 to TRBJ2-3; possibly TRBD1 for D (5 bases). Trimming removed 4 bases at V and 4 bases at J, with 21 bases between. The CDR3 is 17 residues long. Germline CDR1 reads SNHLY; CDR2 reads FYNNEI. The CDR3 DNA reads TGTGCCAGCAGTGCCAGGGTAGGACCATTTCAGGCAGATACGCAGTATTTT. As protein: CASSARVGPFQADTQYF.

This chain links TRBV19 with TRBJ2-1; 11 nucleotides align to TRBD2. The length of the CDR3 is 17 residues. From germline, CDR1 is LNHDA and CDR2 SQIVND (reference sequence). With V trimmed by 4 bases and J by 8 bases, 13 bases remained unmatched. The CDR3 DNA reads TGTGCCAGTAGTAACCCCTATAGCGGGAGGGCCTTCGATGAGCAGTTCTTC. It is translated as CASSNPYSGRAFDEQFF.

The V call is TRBV3-1 (or the pseudogene TRBV3-2), the J call TRBJ2-1; 9 bases align to TRBD2. Germline-derived CDR1 and CDR2 are LGHDT and YNNKEL (reference sequence). The CDR3 runs 17 residues. The trim removed 1 base at V and 5 bases at J, leaving 9 bases unmatched. The CDR3 bases are TGTGCCAGCAGCCAAGTCCGAGATAGCGGGAGTAACAATGAGCAGTTCTTC. Protein product: CASSQVRDSGSNNEQFF.